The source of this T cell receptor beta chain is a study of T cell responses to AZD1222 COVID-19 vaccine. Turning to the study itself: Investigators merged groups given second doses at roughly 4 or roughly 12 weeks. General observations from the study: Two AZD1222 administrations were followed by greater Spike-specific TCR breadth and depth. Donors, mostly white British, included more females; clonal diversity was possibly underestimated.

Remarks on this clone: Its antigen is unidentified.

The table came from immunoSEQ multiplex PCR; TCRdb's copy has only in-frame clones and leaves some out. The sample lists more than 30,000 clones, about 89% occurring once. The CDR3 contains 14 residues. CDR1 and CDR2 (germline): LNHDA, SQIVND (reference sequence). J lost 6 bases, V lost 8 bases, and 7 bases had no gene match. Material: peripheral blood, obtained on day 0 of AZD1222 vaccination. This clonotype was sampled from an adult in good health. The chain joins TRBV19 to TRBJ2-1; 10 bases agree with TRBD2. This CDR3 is CASLSAGGINEQFF. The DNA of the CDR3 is TGTGCCAGTTTGTCAGCGGGGGGGATCAATGAGCAGTTCTTC.